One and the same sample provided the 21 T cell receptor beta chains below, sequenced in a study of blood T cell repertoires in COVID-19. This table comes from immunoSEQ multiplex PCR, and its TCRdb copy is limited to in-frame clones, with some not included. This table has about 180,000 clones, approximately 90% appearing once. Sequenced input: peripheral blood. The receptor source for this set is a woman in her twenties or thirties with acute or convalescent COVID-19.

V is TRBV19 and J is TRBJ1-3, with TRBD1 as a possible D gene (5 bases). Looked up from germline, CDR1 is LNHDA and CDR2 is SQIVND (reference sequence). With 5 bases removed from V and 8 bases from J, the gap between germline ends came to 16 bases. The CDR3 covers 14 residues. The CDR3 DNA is TGTGCCAGTAGTTTAGCCGGGACTGCACACACCATATATTTT. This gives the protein CASSLAGTAHTIYF.

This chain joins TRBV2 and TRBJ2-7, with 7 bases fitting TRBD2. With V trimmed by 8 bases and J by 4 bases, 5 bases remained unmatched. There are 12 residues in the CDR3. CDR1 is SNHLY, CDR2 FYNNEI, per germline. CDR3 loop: CASRGEVYEQYF. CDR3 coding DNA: TGTGCCAGCCGGGGGGAGGTATACGAGCAGTACTTC.

The CDR3, as DNA: TGTGCCAGCAGCGTCCAGTCAACCCCAATGGTTGAGCAGTTCTTC. Protein product: CASSVQSTPMVEQFF. This chain uses TRBV9 with TRBJ2-1; D remains ambiguous. The CDR3 sequence is 15 residues long. The V gene lost 2 bases and the J gene lost 9 bases, with 18 bases spanning the gap. Germline V gene lookup returns CDR1 SGDLS and CDR2 YYNGEE.

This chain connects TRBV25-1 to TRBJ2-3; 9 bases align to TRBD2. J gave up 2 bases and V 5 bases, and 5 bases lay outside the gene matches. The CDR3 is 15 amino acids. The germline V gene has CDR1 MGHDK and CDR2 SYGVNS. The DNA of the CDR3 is TGTGCCAGCAGTACCGCGGGGGGGGCCACAGATACGCAGTATTTT. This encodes CASSTAGGATDTQYF.

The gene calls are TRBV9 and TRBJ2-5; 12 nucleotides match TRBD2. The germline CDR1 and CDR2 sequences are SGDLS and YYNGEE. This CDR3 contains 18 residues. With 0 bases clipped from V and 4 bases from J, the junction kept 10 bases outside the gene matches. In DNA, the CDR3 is TGTGCCAGCAGCGTAGGTCTTCTAGCGGGAGGGTGGGGAGAGACCCAGTACTTC. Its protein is CASSVGLLAGGWGETQYF.

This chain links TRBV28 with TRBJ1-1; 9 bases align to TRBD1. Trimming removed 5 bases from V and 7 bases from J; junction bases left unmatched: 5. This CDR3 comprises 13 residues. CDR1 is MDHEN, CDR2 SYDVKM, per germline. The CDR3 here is CASSTPGQGEAFF. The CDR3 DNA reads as TGTGCCAGCAGTACCCCGGGACAGGGTGAAGCTTTCTTT.

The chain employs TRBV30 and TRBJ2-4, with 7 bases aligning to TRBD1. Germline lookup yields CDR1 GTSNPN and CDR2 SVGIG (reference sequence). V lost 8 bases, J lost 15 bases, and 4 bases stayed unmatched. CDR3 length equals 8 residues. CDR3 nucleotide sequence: TGTGCCCCCCGACAGGGGTACTTC. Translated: CAPRQGYF.

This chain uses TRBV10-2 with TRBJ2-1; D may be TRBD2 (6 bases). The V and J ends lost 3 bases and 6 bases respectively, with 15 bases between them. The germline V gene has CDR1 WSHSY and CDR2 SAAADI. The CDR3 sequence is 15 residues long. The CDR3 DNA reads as TGCGCCAGCAGTGAAAGGAGAGGGGACTTCAATGAGCAGTTCTTC. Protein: CASSERRGDFNEQFF.

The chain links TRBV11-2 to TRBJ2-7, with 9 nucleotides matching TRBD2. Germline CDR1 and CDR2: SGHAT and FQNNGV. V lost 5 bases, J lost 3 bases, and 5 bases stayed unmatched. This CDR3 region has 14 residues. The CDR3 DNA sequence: TGTGCCAGCAGCCCGGGACTAGCTTTCTACGAGCAGTACTTC. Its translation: CASSPGLAFYEQYF.

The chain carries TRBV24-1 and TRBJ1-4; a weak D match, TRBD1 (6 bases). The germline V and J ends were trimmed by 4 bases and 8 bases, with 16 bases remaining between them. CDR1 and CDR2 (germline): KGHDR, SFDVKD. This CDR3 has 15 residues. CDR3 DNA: TGTGCCACCAGTGACCCGGGCAGGGGAGAAGAAAAACTGTTTTTT. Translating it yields CATSDPGRGEEKLFF.

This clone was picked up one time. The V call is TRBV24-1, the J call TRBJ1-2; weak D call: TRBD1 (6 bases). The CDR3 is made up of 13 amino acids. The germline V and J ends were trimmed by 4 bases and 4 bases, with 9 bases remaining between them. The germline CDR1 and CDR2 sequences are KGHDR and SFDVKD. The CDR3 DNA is TGTGCCACCAGTGACAGGGGCGTCTATGGCTACACCTTC. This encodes CATSDRGVYGYTF.

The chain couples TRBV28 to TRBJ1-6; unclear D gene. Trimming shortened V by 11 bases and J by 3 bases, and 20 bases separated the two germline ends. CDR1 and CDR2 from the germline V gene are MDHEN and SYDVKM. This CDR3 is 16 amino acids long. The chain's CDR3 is CASRGPSSRYNSPLHF. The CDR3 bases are TGTGCCTCTAGAGGGCCCTCCTCCCGCTATAATTCACCCCTCCACTTT.

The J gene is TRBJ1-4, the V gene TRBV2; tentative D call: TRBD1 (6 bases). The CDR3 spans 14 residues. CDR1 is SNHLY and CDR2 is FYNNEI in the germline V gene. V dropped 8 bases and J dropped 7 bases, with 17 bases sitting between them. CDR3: CASGRGGGSEKLFF. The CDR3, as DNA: TGTGCCAGCGGTCGAGGGGGGGGAAGTGAAAAACTGTTTTTT.

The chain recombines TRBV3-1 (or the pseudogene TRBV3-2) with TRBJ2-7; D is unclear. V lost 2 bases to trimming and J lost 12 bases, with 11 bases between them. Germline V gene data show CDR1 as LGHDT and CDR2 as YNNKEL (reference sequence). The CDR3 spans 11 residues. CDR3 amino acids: CASSQSHHTYF. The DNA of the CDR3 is TGTGCCAGCAGCCAAAGCCACCATACGTACTTC.

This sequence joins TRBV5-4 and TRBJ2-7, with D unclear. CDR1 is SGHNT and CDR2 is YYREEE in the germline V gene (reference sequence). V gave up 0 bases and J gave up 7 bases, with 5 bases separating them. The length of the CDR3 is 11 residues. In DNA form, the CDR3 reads TGTGCCAGCAGCTTGGGTCTTGAGCAGTACTTC. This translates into CASSLGLEQYF.

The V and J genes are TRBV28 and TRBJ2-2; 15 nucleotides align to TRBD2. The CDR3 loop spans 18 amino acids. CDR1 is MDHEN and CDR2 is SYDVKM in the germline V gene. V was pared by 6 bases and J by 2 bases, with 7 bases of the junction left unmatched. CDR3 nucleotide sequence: TGTGCCAGCAGACTTACGGGACTAGCGGGAGGTAACACCGGGGAGCTGTTTTTT. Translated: CASRLTGLAGGNTGELFF.

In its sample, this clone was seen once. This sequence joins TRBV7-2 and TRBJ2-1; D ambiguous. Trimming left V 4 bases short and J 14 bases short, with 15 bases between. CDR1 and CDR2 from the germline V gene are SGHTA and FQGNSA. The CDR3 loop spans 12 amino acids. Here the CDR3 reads CASSSYLSNKFF. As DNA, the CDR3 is TGTGCCAGCAGCTCTTATCTGTCTAATAAGTTCTTC.

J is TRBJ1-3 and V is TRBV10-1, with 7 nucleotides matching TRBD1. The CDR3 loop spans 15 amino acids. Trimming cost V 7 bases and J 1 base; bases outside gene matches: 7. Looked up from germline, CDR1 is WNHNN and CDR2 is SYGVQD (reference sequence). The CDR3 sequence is CASKPGGNSGNTIYF. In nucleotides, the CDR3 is TGCGCCAGCAAGCCAGGGGGGAATTCTGGAAACACCATATATTTT.

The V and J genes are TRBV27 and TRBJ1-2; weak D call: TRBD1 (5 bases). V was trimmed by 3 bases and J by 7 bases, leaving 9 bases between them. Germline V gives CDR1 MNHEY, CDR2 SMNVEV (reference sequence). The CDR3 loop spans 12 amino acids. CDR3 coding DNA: TGTGCCAGCAGTTTGGGGGGGGGTGGCTACACCTTC. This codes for CASSLGGGGYTF.

As DNA, the CDR3 is TGTGCCAGCAGCCAAGGAAGGGTAAGGGCGTCTAGCGGCCTCACCGGGGAGCTGTTTTTT. It codes for CASSQGRVRASSGLTGELFF. The chain has TRBV4-2 and TRBJ2-2; 7 bases align to TRBD2. V was clipped by 1 base and J by 4 bases; unmatched bases: 18. The CDR3 runs 20 residues. Germline loops: CDR1 LGHNA, CDR2 YNFKEQ.

The CDR3 is CASSTTSGRTGEQYF. The CDR3 nucleotides read TGTGCCAGCAGCACAACTAGCGGGAGGACTGGCGAGCAGTACTTC. V is TRBV9 and J is TRBJ2-7, with 12 bases identical to TRBD2. The length of the CDR3 is 15 residues. Germline lookup yields CDR1 SGDLS and CDR2 YYNGEE. The V segment lost 4 bases and the J segment 6 bases; nucleotides outside the gene matches: 8.